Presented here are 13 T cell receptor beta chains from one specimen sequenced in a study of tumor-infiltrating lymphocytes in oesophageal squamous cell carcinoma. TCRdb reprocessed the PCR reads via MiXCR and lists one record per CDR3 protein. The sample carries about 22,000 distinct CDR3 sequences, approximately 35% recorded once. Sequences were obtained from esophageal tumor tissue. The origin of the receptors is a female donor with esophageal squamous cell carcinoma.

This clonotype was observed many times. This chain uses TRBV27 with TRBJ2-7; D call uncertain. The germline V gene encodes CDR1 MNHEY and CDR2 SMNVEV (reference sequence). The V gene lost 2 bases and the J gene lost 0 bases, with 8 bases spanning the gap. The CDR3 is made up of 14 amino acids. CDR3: CASSLSVHSYEQYF. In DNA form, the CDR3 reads TGTGCCAGCAGTTTAAGTGTCCACTCCTACGAGCAGTACTTC.

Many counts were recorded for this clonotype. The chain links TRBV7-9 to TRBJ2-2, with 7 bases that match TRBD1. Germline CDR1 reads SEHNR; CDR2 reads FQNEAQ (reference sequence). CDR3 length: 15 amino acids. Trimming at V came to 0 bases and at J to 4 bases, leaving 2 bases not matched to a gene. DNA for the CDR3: TGTGCCAGCAGCTTAGCAGGGGGCCGCACCGGGGAGCTGTTTTTT. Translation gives CASSLAGGRTGELFF.

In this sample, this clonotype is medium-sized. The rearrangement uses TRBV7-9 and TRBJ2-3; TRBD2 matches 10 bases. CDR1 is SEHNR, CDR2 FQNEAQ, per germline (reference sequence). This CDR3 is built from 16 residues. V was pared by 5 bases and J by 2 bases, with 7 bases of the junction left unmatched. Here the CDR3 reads CASSPASGSITDTQYF. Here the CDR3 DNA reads TGTGCCAGCAGCCCAGCTAGCGGGAGTATCACAGATACGCAGTATTTT.

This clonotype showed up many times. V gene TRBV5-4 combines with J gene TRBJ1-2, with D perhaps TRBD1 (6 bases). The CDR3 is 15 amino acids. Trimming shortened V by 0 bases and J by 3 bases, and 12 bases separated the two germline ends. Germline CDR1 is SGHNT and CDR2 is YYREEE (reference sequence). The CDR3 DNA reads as TGTGCCAGCAGCTTGGACAGGGCGGTAGACTATGGCTACACCTTC. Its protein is CASSLDRAVDYGYTF.

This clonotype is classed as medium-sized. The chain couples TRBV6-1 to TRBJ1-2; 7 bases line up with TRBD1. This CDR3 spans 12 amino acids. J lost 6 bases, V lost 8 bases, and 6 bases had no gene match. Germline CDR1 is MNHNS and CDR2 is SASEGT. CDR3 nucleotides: TGTGCCAGCGAGGGGACAGCGGATGGCTACACCTTC. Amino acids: CASEGTADGYTF.

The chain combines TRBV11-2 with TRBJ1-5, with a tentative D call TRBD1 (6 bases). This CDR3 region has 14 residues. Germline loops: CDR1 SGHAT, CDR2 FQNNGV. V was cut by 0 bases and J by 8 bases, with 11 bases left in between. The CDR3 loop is CASSLDGRGKPQHF. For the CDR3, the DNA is TGTGCCAGCAGCTTAGATGGGAGGGGGAAGCCCCAGCATTTT.

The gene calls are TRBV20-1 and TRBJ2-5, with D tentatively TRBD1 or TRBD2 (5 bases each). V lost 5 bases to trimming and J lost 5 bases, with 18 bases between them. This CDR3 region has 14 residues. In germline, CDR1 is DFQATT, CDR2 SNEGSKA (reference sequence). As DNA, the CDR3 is TGCAGTGCTGCACCGCAGGGAGAGTACGAGACCCAGTACTTC. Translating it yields CSAAPQGEYETQYF.

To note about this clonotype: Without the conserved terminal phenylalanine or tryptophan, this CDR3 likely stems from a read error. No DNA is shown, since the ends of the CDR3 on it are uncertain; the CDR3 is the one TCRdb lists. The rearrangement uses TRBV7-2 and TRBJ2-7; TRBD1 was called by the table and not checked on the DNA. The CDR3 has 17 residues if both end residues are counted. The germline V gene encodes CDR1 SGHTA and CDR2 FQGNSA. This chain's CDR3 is CASSLVYPGNYGYTFGS.

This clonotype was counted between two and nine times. Here the CDR3 DNA reads TGCAGTGCTACCCGACTAGAGGGCCTGACAGATACGCAGTATTTT. This translates into CSATRLEGLTDTQYF. The V call is TRBV20-1, the J call TRBJ2-3, with D perhaps matching TRBD2 (6 bases). There are 15 residues in the CDR3. The germline gives CDR1 DFQATT, CDR2 SNEGSKA (reference sequence). Deletions cut 4 bases from V and 3 bases from J, with 17 bases between.

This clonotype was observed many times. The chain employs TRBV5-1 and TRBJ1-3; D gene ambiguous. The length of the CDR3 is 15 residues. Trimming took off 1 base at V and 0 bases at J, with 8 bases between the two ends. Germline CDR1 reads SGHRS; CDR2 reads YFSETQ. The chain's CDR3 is CASSLTRSSGNTIYF. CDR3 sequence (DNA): TGCGCCAGCAGCTTGACACGGAGCTCTGGAAACACCATATATTTT.

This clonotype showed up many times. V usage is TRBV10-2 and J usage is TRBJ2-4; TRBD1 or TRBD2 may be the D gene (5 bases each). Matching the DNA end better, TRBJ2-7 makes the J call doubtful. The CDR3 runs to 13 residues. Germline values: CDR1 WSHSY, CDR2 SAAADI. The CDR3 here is CASRARGGGEQYF. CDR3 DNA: TGCGCCAGCAGGGCCCGTGGTGGGGGCGAGCAGTACTTC.

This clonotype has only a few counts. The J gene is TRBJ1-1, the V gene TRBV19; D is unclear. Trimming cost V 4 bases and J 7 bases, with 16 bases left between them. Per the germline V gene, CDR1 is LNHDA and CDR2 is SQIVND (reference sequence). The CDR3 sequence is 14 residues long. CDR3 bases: TGTGCCAGTAGTAAGGGCCCGGAATTTAATGAAGCTTTCTTT. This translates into CASSKGPEFNEAFF. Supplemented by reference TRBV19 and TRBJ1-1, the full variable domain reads DGGITQSPKYLFRKEGQNVTLSCEQNLNHDAMYWYRQDPGQGLRLIYYSQIVNDFQKGDIAEGYSVSREKKESFPLTVTSAQKNPTAFYLCASSKGPEFNEAFFGQGTRLTVV.

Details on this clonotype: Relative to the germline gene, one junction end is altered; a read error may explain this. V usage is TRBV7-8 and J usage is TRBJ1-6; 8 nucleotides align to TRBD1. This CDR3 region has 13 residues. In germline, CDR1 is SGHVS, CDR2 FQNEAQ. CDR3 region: CASSWDRTYEQYF. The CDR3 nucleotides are TGTGCCAGCAGCTGGGACAGGACCTACGAGCAGTACTTT.